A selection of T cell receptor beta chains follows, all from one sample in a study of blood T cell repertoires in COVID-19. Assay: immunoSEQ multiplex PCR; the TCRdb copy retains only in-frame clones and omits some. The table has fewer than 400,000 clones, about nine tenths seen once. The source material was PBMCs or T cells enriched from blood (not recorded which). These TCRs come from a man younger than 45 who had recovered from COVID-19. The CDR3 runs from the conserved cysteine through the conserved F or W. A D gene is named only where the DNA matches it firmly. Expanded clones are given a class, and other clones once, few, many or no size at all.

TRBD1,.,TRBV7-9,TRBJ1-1,CASSLAAGGNTEAFF,TGTGCCAGCAGCTTAGCGGCAGGGGGCAACACTGAAGCTTTCTTT
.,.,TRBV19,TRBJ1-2,CASTGSSIYGYTF,TGTGCCAGTACCGGGAGCTCCATCTATGGCTACACCTTC
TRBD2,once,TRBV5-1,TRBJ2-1,CASSLPTSGGVNEQFF,TGCGCCAGCAGCTTGCCGACTAGCGGTGGGGTCAATGAGCAGTTCTTC
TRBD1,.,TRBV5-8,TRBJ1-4,CASSLAPGQGEEKLFF,TGTGCCAGCAGCTTGGCGCCGGGACAGGGGGAGGAAAAACTGTTTTTT
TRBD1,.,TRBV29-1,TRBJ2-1,CSVVAGGLVNEQFF,TGCAGCGTTGTGGCAGGGGGTTTGGTAAATGAGCAGTTCTTC
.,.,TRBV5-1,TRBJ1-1,CASSQGQNTEAFF,TGCGCCAGCAGCCAGGGACAGAACACTGAAGCTTTCTTT
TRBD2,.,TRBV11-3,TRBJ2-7,CASLAGGSYEQYF,TGTGCCAGCCTCGCGGGAGGCTCCTACGAGCAGTACTTC
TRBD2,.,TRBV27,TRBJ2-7,CASSLLAGGSYEQYF,TGTGCCAGCAGCCTACTAGCGGGGGGGTCCTACGAGCAGTACTTC
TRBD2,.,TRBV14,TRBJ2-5,CASSQRLAGGMGETQYF,TGTGCCAGCAGCCAACGACTAGCGGGGGGCATGGGAGAGACCCAGTACTTC
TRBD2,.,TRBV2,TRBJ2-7,CANQREGPYEQYF,TGTGCCAACCAGCGGGAGGGCCCCTACGAGCAGTACTTC
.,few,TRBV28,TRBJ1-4,CASSFGGGEKLFF,TGTGCCAGCAGTTTCGGGGGGGGCGAAAAACTGTTTTTT
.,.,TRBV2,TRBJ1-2,CASSEGAYGYTF,TGTGCCAGCAGTGAGGGGGCATATGGCTACACCTTC
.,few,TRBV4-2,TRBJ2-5,CASSQGGRDQETQYF,TGTGCCAGCAGCCAAGGCGGCAGGGACCAAGAGACCCAGTACTTC
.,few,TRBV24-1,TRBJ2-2,CATSDLQAGAGAGELFF,TGTGCCACCAGTGATTTACAGGCCGGAGCCGGTGCCGGGGAGCTGTTTTTT
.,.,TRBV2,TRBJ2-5,CASSATGWRETQYF,TGTGCCAGCAGCGCCACAGGGTGGAGAGAGACCCAGTACTTC
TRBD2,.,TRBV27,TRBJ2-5,CASSRVAWTSEQETQYF,TGTGCCAGCAGCCGCGTAGCCTGGACTAGCGAGCAAGAGACCCAGTACTTC
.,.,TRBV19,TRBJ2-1,CASSPPERGYNEQFF,TGTGCCAGTAGTCCCCCGGAAAGAGGTTACAATGAGCAGTTCTTC
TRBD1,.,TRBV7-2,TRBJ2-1,CASSSPGGVYNEQFF,TGTGCCAGCAGCTCTCCAGGGGGCGTCTACAATGAGCAGTTCTTC
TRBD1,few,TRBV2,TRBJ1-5,CASSTPGQGSQPQHF,TGTGCCAGCAGCACCCCGGGACAGGGGAGTCAGCCCCAGCATTTT
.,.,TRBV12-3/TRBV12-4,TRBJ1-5,CASTIIGQPQHF,TGTGCCAGCACCATCATCGGGCAGCCCCAGCATTTT
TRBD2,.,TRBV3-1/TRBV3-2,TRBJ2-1,CASSQTVLAGDEQFF,TGTGCCAGCAGCCAAACAGTACTGGCGGGAGATGAGCAGTTCTTC
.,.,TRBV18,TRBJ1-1,CASSPFLTEAFF,TGTGCCAGCTCACCATTCCTCACTGAAGCTTTCTTT
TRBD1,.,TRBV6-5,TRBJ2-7,CASSFLRQGIGYEQYF,TGTGCCAGCAGTTTCCTTAGACAGGGGATAGGGTACGAGCAGTACTTC
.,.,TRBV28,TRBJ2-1,CASSLETAIPATTFNEQFF,TGTGCCAGCAGTTTAGAGACAGCTATACCTGCTACTACATTCAATGAGCAGTTCTTC
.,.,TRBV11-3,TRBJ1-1,CASSLQGKNTEAFF,TGTGCCAGCAGCTTACAGGGTAAGAACACTGAAGCTTTCTTT
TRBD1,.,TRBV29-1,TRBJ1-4,CSVQIDETGVEKLFF,TGCAGCGTCCAAATCGACGAGACAGGGGTTGAAAAACTGTTTTTT
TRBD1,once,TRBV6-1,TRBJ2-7,CASSDQGAGSYEQYF,TGTGCCAGCAGTGATCAGGGGGCCGGGTCCTACGAGCAGTACTTC
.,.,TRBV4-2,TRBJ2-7,CASSQDRGYEQYF,TGTGCCAGCAGCCAAGATAGGGGTTACGAGCAGTACTTC
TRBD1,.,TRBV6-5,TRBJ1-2,CASSLGQGWGYTF,TGTGCCAGCAGTCTCGGACAGGGCTGGGGCTACACCTTC